The following is a T cell receptor (beta chain) sequence with its context. From the reads, TCRdb called clonotypes with MiXCR, one entry per CDR3 protein. The table has around 330,000 distinct CDR3 sequences, 17% seen once. The CDR3 covers 15 residues. CDR1 is SGDLS, CDR2 YYNGEE, per germline. The ends were cut back, 4 bases at V and 7 bases at J, with 17 bases in the middle. This record belongs to a study of T cell repertoires in cytomegalovirus infection. The chain recombines TRBV9 with TRBJ2-2; D may be TRBD2 (7 bases). The clonotype originates from a human donor in good health (CMV status not recorded). Some clones in this sample may be carry-over from other donors' samples. Sample: PBMCs. CDR3 in DNA: TGTGCCAGCAGCCCAGGGGAGCGGGGCAGCGGGGAGCTGTTTTTT. This codes for CASSPGERGSGELFF.